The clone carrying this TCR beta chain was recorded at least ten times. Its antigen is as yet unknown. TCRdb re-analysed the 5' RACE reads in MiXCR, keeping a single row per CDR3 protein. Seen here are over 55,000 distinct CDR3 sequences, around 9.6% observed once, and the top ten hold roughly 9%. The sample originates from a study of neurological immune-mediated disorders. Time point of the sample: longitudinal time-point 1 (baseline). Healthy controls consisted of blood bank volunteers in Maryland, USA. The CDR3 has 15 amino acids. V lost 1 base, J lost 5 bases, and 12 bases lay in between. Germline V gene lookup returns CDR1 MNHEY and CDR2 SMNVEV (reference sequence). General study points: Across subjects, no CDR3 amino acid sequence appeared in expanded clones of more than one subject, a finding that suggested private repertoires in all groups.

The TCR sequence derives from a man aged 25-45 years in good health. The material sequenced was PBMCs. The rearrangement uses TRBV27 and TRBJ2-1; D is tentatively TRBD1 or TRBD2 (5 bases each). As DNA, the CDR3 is TGTGCCAGCAGTTTATGGGGCGGGCGGCACAATGAGCAGTTCTTC. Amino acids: CASSLWGGRHNEQFF.